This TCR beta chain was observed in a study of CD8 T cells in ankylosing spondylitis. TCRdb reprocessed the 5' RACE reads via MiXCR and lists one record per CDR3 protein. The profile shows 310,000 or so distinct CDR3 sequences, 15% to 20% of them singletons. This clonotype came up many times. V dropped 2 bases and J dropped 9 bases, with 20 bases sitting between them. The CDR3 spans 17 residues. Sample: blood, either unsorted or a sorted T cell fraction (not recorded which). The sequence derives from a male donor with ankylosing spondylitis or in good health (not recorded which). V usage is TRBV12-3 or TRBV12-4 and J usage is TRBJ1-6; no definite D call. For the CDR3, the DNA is TGTGCCAGCAGTTTAAAAGGTCTGGGGATTTTCGGTTCACCCCTCCACTTT. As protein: CASSLKGLGIFGSPLHF.